This entry features one T cell receptor (beta chain) sequence. Its recognized antigen is unknown. Base quality data are lacking; no much larger clone is found one base away. The CDR3 regions of human TCRbeta chains were subjected to immunosequencing. On the authors' methods: Repertoire TCRs were checked for matches against a reference library of SARS-CoV-2-specific TCRs that had been generated using the MIRA antigen-specificity platform. Breadth meant the fraction of unique TCRs that were SARS-CoV-2-associated, whereas depth meant the fraction of total T cells that were SARS-CoV-2-associated. Using the MIRA data, each spike-specific TCR was mapped to the spike region that the TCR reacts to and placed in a CD4 or CD8 class. Log10-transformed breadth and depth values were compared by one-way ANOVA with Sidak's multiple comparisons tests. TCRdb mirrors the immuneACCESS table, restricted to in-frame sequences. Some clones are absent from its copies; in checked studies, under half trace to an unresolved V gene, and the reason for the others is unknown. Clone size and V and J calls were adopted from that table, with D and trimming inferred from the DNA. This sample gives approximately 210,000 clones in total; about 94% of them show up just once. The ten largest clones take up roughly 1.8% of the sample.

The intended sense of this specimen's time point label: about 28 days (+/-7) after the second vaccine dose. Read against the paper, the sample's treatment or condition label means: meningococcal conjugate vaccine given as trial control. Samples from vaccinated people were obtained from the UK trials COV001 and COV002, which included a single-blind randomized controlled phase 2/3 trial of AZD1222 (ChAdOx1 nCoV-19) in healthy adults. For TCRbeta chain sequencing, PBMC samples from trial participants were taken at day 0 and at day 28 after the second dose. CDR1 MNHEY and CDR2 SMNVEV were looked up in the germline V gene (reference sequence). The trim is 0 bases for V and 6 bases for J, with a gap of 9 bases between the germline ends. The CDR3 runs 15 residues from the cysteine to the phenylalanine. Only CDR3 DNA remains: 45 bases, in frame from the first base. The data belong to a study of T cell responses to AZD1222 COVID-19 vaccine (dated by TCRdb to the early 2020s). Concerning the study at large: A total of over 230 trial participants underwent TCR sequencing, of whom nearly 210 had received two doses of AZD1222 and some 25 had received two doses of the MenACWY control vaccine. Enrollment into the trials was organized by age into subgroups of 18-55, 56-69 and 70-plus years, and those subgroups contained approximately 150, 30 and 60 TCR-sequenced participants, respectively. Paper-wide results and their limitations: No day 14 peak-response samples were available, so repertoires were characterized only after the peak T cell response. A significant rise in spike-specific TCR breadth and depth was observed after two AZD1222 doses relative to day 0 and relative to MenACWY recipients. CD4 TCRs associated with the vaccine covered the entire spike protein, and the dominant responses were in regions 160-218 and 743-854. Reportedly, almost half of the unique spike-specific TCRs recognized epitopes lying outside the regions that are mutated in the B.1.351 and B.1.1.7 variants. Conclusions about previously exposed vaccinees were limited because only a handful of AZD1222 recipients were SARS-CoV-2 seropositive at baseline. The 56-69-year group was small, and its depth increase did not reach significance, likely because of low power. Participants were mostly white British, with more females than males. The authors suggested clonal diversity may have been underestimated.

The sequence was collected from an adult who received the MenACWY meningococcal vaccine as a control. The sample here was peripheral blood, taken 28 days after the second dose of the MenACWY control vaccine. The rearrangement combines TRBV27 with TRBJ1-6, with TRBD1 tentatively as D gene (6 bases match). This receptor has the CDR3 CASSLSTGINSPLHF. The nucleotide sequence reads TGTGCCAGCAGTTTATCAACAGGGATTAATTCACCCCTCCACTTT.